The source of this T cell receptor beta chain is a study of blood T cell repertoires in COVID-19. Across the whole study: The study drew acute and convalescent COVID-19 samples from the United States, Italy and Spain. PBMCs, B-cell-depleted T cells, or T cells were the source of the cDNA or gDNA that made up the material.

The junction had 9 bases not matched to a gene; V was cut back by 0 bases and J by 8 bases. Per germline, CDR1 SGHVS and CDR2 FNYEAQ. The CDR3 contains 15 residues. Authors' data handling: Nucleated cell counts were estimated from reference gene primer amplification. Using immunoSEQ multiplex PCR, the repertoire was profiled, and TCRdb retains in-frame clones only, with some absent. V, J and clone size derive from that table, while D and trimming were established from the DNA sequence. Of 200,000 to 250,000 clones in the sample, approximately 80% were seen once. V gene TRBV7-6 combines with J gene TRBJ1-2, with 7 bases matching TRBD1. This clonotype was obtained from a woman of 80 years or more with active or convalescent COVID-19. Sequenced material: peripheral blood. CDR3 sequence: CASSLAPGGMEGYTF. The DNA of the CDR3 is TGTGCCAGCAGCTTAGCGCCAGGGGGAATGGAAGGCTACACCTTC.